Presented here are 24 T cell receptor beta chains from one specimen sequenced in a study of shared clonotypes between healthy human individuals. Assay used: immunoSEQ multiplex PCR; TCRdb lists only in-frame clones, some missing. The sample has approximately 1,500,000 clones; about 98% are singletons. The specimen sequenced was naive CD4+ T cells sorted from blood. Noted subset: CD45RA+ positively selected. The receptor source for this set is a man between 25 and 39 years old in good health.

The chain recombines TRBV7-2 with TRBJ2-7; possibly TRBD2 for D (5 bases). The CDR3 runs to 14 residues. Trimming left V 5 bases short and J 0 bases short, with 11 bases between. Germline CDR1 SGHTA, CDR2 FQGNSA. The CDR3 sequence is CASSPDGDSYEQYF. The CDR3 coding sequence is TGTGCCAGCAGCCCCGACGGGGACTCCTACGAGCAGTACTTC.

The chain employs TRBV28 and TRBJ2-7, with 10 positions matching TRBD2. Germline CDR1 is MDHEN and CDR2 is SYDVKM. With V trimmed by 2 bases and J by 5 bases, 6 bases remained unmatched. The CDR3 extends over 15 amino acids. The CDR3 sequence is CASSLLAGAFDEQYF. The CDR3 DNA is TGTGCCAGCAGTTTACTAGCGGGAGCGTTTGACGAGCAGTACTTC.

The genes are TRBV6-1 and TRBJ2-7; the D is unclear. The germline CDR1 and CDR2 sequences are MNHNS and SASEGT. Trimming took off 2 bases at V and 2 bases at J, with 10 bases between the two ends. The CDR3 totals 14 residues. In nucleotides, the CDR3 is TGTGCCAGCAGTGAAAGGAGTAGAACCTACGAGCAGTACTTC. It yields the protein CASSERSRTYEQYF.

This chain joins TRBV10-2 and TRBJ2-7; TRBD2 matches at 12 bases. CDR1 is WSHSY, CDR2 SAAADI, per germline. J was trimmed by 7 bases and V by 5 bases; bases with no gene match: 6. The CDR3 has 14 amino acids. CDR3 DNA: TGCGCCAGCAGTCAGACTAGCGGGAGACAAGAGCAGTACTTC. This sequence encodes CASSQTSGRQEQYF.

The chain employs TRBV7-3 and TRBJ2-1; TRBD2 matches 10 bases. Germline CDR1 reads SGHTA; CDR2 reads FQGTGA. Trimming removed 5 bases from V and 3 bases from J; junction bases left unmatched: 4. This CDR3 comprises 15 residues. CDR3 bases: TGTGCCAGCAGCACGGGGACTAGCGTCTACAATGAGCAGTTCTTC. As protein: CASSTGTSVYNEQFF.

CDR3 nucleotide sequence: TGTGCCAGCAGTGAAGTGAAAGGGATGAACACTGAAGCTTTCTTT. It specifies CASSEVKGMNTEAFF. The genes are TRBV6-1 and TRBJ1-1; no reliable D call. V dropped 1 base and J dropped 0 bases, with 9 bases sitting between them. Germline V gene sequence: CDR1 MNHNS, CDR2 SASEGT. This CDR3 contains 15 residues.

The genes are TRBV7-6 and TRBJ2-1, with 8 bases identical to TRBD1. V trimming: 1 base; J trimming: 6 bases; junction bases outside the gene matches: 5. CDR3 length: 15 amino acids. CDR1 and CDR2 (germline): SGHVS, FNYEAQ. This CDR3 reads CASSLDQGARNEQFF. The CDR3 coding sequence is TGTGCCAGCAGCTTAGACCAGGGGGCGCGCAATGAGCAGTTCTTC.

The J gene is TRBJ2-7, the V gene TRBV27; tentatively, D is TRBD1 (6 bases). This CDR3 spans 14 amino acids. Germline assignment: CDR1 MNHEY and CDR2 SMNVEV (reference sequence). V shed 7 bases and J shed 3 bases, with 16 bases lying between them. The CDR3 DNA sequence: TGTGCCAGCACCGCTTTCCAGGGGAACTACGAGCAGTACTTC. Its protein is CASTAFQGNYEQYF.

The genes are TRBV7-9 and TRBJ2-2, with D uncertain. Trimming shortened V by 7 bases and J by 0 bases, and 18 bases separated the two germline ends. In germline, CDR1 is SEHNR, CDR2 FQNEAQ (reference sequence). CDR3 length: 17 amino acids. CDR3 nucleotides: TGTGCCAGCAACCCATTGAATCGACCCGCGAACACCGGGGAGCTGTTTTTT. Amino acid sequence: CASNPLNRPANTGELFF.

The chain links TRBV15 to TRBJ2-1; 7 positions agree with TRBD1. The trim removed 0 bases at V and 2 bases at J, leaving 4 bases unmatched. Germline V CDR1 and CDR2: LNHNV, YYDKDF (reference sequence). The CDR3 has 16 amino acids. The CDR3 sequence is CATSRDVTGTYNEQFF. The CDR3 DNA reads TGTGCCACCAGCAGAGATGTGACAGGGACCTACAATGAGCAGTTCTTC.

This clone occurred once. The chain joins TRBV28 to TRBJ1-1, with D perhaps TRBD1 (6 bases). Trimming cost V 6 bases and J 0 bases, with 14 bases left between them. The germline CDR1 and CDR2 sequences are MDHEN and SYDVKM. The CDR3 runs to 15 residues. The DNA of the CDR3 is TGTGCCAGCAGCACGTCGGGGGCTGTGAACACTGAAGCTTTCTTT. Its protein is CASSTSGAVNTEAFF.

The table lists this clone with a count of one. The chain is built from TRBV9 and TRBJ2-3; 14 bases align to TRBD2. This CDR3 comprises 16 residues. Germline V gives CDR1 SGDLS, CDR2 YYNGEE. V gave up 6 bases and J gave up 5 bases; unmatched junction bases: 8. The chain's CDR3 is CASTMGLAGVEDTQYF. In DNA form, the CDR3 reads TGTGCCAGCACCATGGGACTAGCGGGAGTTGAAGATACGCAGTATTTT.

The CDR3 spells CASRLGAGRIQETQYF. The CDR3 nucleotides are TGTGCCAGCAGACTTGGGGCAGGGCGGATTCAAGAGACCCAGTACTTC. V and J are TRBV7-8 and TRBJ2-5, with a tentative D call TRBD1 (5 bases). This CDR3 has 16 residues. Trimming pared 6 bases from V and 2 bases from J, leaving 19 bases between. CDR1 is SGHVS and CDR2 is FQNEAQ in the germline V gene.

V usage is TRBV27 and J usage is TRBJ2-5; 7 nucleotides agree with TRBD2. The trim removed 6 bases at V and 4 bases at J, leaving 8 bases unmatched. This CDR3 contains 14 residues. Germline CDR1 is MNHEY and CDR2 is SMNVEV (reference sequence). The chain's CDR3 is CASRGAGRVETQYF. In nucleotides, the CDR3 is TGTGCCAGCAGGGGAGCGGGACGGGTAGAGACCCAGTACTTC.

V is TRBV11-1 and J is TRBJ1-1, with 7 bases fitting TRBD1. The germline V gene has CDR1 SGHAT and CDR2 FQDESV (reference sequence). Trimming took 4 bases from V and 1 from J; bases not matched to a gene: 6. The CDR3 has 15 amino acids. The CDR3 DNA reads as TGTGCCAGCAGCTCCAGACAGGGTGGGAACACTGAAGCTTTCTTT. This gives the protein CASSSRQGGNTEAFF.

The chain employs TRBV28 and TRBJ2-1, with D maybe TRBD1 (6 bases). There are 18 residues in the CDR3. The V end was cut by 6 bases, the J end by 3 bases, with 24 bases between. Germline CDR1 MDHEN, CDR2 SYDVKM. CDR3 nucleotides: TGTGCCAGCAGCACCTCTTTTTGGCTGCAGGGACACTACAATGAGCAGTTCTTC. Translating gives CASSTSFWLQGHYNEQFF.

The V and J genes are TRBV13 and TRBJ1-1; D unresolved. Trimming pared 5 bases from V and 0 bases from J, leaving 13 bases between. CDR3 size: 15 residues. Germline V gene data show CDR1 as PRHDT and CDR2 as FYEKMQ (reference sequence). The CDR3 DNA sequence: TGTGCCAGCAGCCCTCCGACAAGGATGAACACTGAAGCTTTCTTT. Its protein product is CASSPPTRMNTEAFF.

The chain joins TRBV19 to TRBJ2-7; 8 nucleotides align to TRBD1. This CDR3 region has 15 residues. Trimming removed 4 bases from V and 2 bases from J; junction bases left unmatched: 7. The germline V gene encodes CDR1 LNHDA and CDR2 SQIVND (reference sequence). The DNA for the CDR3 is TGTGCCAGTAGTACCGGGACAGGCTATACCTACGAGCAGTACTTC. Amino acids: CASSTGTGYTYEQYF.

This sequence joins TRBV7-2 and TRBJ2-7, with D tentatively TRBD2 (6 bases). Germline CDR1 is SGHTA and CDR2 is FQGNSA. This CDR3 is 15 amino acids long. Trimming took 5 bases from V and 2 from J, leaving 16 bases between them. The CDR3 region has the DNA TGTGCCAGCAGCCGTGCGGCTAGCGCACCCTACGAGCAGTACTTC. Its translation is CASSRAASAPYEQYF.

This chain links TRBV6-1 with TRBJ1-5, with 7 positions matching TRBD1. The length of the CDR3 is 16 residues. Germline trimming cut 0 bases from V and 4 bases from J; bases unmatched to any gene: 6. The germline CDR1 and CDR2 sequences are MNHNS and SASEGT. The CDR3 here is CASSEANNRGNQPQHF. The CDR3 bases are TGTGCCAGCAGTGAAGCCAACAACAGGGGAAATCAGCCCCAGCATTTT.

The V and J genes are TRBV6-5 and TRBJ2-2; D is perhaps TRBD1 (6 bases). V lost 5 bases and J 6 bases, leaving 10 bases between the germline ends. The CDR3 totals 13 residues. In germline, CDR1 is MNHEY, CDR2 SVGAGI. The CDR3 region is CASSQQGSGELFF. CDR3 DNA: TGTGCCAGCAGTCAACAGGGCTCCGGGGAGCTGTTTTTT.

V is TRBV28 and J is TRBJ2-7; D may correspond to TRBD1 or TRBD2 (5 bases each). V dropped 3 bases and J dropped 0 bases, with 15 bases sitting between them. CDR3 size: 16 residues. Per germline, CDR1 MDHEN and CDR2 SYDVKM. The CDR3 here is CASSFPVAGSSYEQYF. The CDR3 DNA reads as TGTGCCAGCAGTTTCCCAGTGGCAGGGAGCTCCTACGAGCAGTACTTC.

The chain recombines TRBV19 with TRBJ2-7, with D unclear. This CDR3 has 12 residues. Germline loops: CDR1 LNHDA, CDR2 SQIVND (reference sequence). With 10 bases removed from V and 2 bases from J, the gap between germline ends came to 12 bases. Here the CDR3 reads CATSERTYEQYF. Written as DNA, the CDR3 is TGTGCCACCTCGGAGAGAACCTACGAGCAGTACTTC.

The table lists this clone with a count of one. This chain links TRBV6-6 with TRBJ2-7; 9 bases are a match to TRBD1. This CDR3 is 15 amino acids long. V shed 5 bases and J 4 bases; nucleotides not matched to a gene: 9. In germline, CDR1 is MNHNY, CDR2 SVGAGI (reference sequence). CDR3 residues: CASSVGQGGMYEQYF. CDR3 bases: TGTGCCAGCAGTGTGGGACAGGGAGGAATGTACGAGCAGTACTTC.